This is a list of T cell receptor beta chains from one sample in a study of T cells in Graves' hyperthyroidism and ophthalmopathy. TCRdb fed the multiplex PCR reads into MiXCR, producing one record per CDR3 protein. The repertoire holds more than 300,000 distinct CDR3 sequences, around 13% seen once, with around 9.2% in the top ten. The specimen was blood. All receptors come from a woman under 30 with Graves' hyperthyroidism. Each CDR3 is given with its conserved first and last residue. A D gene is named only where the DNA matches it firmly. Clone size is shown for a subset of rows, as once, few, many or a class of expanded clone.

J	D	V	size	CDR3	DNA
TRBJ2-7	-	TRBV19	few	CASSIDRGYEQYF	TGTGCCAGTAGTATAGATCGAGGCTACGAGCAGTACTTC
TRBJ2-7	-	TRBV6-1	-	CASSEARGPYEQYF	TGTGCCAGCAGTGAAGCCCGGGGACCCTACGAGCAGTACTTC
TRBJ2-3	TRBD1	TRBV5-8	-	CASNRQGITDTQYF	TGTGCCAGCAACCGACAGGGAATCACAGATACGCAGTATTTT
TRBJ1-6	-	TRBV28	many	CASSCGHCASYNSPLHF	TGTGCCAGCAGTTGTGGACACTGCGCTTCCTATAATTCACCCCTCCACTTT
TRBJ2-2	-	TRBV30	many	CAWSVQPTGELFF	TGTGCCTGGAGTGTACAACCCACCGGGGAGCTGTTTTTT
TRBJ1-1	-	TRBV30	-	CAWSVGFAYEAFF	TGTGCCTGGAGTGTAGGATTTGCATATGAAGCTTTCTTT
TRBJ1-2	TRBD1	TRBV12-3/TRBV12-4	many	CASSSGTGDGYTF	TGTGCCAGCAGCTCCGGGACAGGCGATGGCTACACCTTC
TRBJ1-1	-	TRBV15	many	CATSRTADTEAFF	TGTGCCACCAGCAGGACAGCGGACACTGAAGCTTTCTTT
TRBJ1-6	-	TRBV19	few	CASSWTANNSPLHF	TGTGCCAGTAGTTGGACGGCTAATAATTCACCCCTCCACTTT
TRBJ2-2	TRBD2	TRBV2	-	CASSEQRGGPGELFF	TGTGCCAGCAGTGAACAGCGGGGGGGCCCCGGGGAGCTGTTTTTT
TRBJ2-1	TRBD2	TRBV20-1	many	CSAERLARVNEQFF	TGCAGTGCCGAAAGACTAGCCAGGGTCAATGAGCAGTTCTTC
TRBJ2-5	TRBD2	TRBV27	many	CASSLTVASGMKETQYF	TGTGCCAGCAGTCTGACGGTAGCTAGCGGGATGAAAGAGACCCAGTACTTC
TRBJ2-5	-	TRBV7-3	many	CASSMSVLETQYF	TGTGCCAGCAGCATGAGCGTCTTAGAGACCCAGTACTTC
TRBJ1-1	-	TRBV28	many	CASSLYPGSEAFF	TGTGCCAGCAGTTTATACCCGGGGTCTGAAGCTTTCTTT
TRBJ2-3	-	TRBV15	-	CATSRSAATDTQYF	TGTGCCACCAGCAGAAGCGCGGCCACAGATACGCAGTATTTT
TRBJ1-6	-	TRBV2	many	CASSEYRPGDSPLHF	TGTGCCAGCAGTGAGTACAGGCCGGGGGATTCACCCCTCCACTTT
TRBJ2-7	TRBD1	TRBV7-9	many	CASSLRQGQGFDEQYF	TGTGCCAGCAGCCTACGACAGGGGCAGGGGTTTGACGAGCAGTACTTC
TRBJ2-7	-	TRBV7-9	many	CASSLGAQGPNEQYF	TGTGCCAGCAGCTTAGGAGCACAGGGACCAAACGAGCAGTACTTC
TRBJ2-5	TRBD1	TRBV20-1	few	CSAPDRGLETQYF	TGCAGTGCTCCAGACAGGGGTCTGGAGACCCAGTACTTC
TRBJ2-3	-	TRBV20-1	many	CSASETTDTQYF	TGCAGTGCTAGTGAGACCACAGATACGCAGTATTTT
TRBJ2-5	-	TRBV2	many	CASRQETQYF	TGTGCCAGCAGGCAGGAGACCCAGTACTTC
TRBJ1-2	TRBD1	TRBV11-2	-	CASSSDRAGSYGYTF	TGTGCCAGCAGCTCAGACAGGGCGGGGAGCTATGGCTACACCTTC
TRBJ1-2	TRBD1	TRBV3-1	many	CASSPGTGAYGYTF	TGTGCCAGCAGTCCCGGGACAGGGGCCTATGGCTACACCTTC
TRBJ2-3	-	TRBV29-1	many	CSGRRASDTQYF	TGCAGCGGGCGGAGGGCCTCAGATACGCAGTATTTT
TRBJ2-2	-	TRBV6-5	many	CASSYGLYTGELFF	TGTGCCAGCAGTTACGGCCTGTACACCGGGGAGCTGTTTTTT
TRBJ2-2	TRBD1	TRBV29-1	many	CSVWTGPNTGELFF	TGCAGCGTCTGGACAGGGCCGAACACCGGGGAGCTGTTTTTT
TRBJ1-2	TRBD1	TRBV30	many	CACTGGHYGYTF	TGTGCCTGTACAGGGGGTCACTATGGCTACACCTTC
TRBJ2-5	-	TRBV27	many	CASSSVDEETQYF	TGTGCCAGCAGTTCGGTGGACGAAGAGACCCAGTACTTC
TRBJ1-1	-	TRBV10-3	many	CAIRTAVNTEAFF	TGTGCCATCAGGACCGCTGTGAACACTGAAGCTTTCTTT
TRBJ2-7	TRBD2	TRBV13	many	CASSTRGRATYEQYF	TGTGCCAGCAGCACCCGCGGGAGGGCCACCTACGAGCAGTACTTC
TRBJ2-2	-	TRBV25-1	few	CASSDGMGGSATGELFF	TGTGCCAGCAGTGATGGTATGGGGGGCTCTGCAACCGGGGAGCTGTTTTTT
TRBJ1-2	-	TRBV12-3/TRBV12-4	many	CASSFLLDYGYTF	TGTGCCAGCAGTTTCCTATTGGACTATGGCTACACCTTC
TRBJ2-3	-	TRBV6-2/TRBV6-3	many	CASGFLGDTQYF	TGTGCCAGCGGGTTCTTAGGGGATACGCAGTATTTT
TRBJ2-2	-	TRBV9	-	CASSPLLSGELFF	TGTGCCAGCAGCCCGCTTCTGTCTGGGGAGCTGTTTTTT
TRBJ2-1	TRBD2	TRBV29-1	many	CSVVGASGRRVQFF	TGCAGCGTTGTTGGGGCTAGCGGGAGGAGAGTGCAGTTCTTC
TRBJ1-5	TRBD1	TRBV28	many	CASSPGQGGKPQHF	TGTGCCAGCAGTCCCGGACAGGGGGGGAAGCCCCAGCATTTT
TRBJ2-1	TRBD2	TRBV29-1	-	CSAAGGASSYNEQFF	TGCAGCGCAGCGGGGGGGGCGAGCTCCTACAATGAGCAGTTCTTC
TRBJ1-2	TRBD1	TRBV2	many	CASSEIGTGGNLRFGYTF	TGTGCCAGCAGTGAAATCGGGACAGGGGGAAATCTGCGCTTTGGCTACACCTTC
TRBJ2-7	TRBD1	TRBV7-3	-	CASSPLGGDEQYF	TGTGCCAGCAGCCCCCTAGGGGGCGACGAGCAGTACTTC
TRBJ2-5	-	TRBV5-6	many	CASSSDRETQYF	TGTGCCAGCAGCTCTGACAGAGAGACCCAGTACTTC